One T cell receptor beta chain is described in this entry. Its target is unknown. This specimen comes from a study of blood T cells in healthy people across ages. Across the whole study: Using template switching, researchers captured about one barcoded beta molecule for each two T cells. General observations from the study: CMV infection status of these donors was not known.

PCR was performed a second time for 7 to 11 cycles using a sample-barcoded 5' primer and a J-beta primer mix. A 12-random-nucleotide template-switch adaptor tagged each cDNA molecule. MiXCR, applied by TCRdb to the 5' RACE reads, yields one record per CDR3 protein. The table lists over 550,000 distinct CDR3 sequences, approximately 30% of them singletons, with less than 20% in the top ten. This CDR3 is 14 amino acids long. Germline loops: CDR1 SNHLY, CDR2 FYNNEI. V lost 7 bases, J lost 4 bases, and 7 bases stayed unmatched. The amount of total RNA extracted per sample was at least 6 micrograms. The sequenced material came from blood. This TCR was recovered from an elderly woman in good health. The chain links TRBV2 to TRBJ1-1; 9 nucleotides match TRBD1. CDR3 in DNA: TGTGCCAGCACTGGGGACAGGGTTCCCACTGAAGCTTTCTTT. Its translation is CASTGDRVPTEAFF.